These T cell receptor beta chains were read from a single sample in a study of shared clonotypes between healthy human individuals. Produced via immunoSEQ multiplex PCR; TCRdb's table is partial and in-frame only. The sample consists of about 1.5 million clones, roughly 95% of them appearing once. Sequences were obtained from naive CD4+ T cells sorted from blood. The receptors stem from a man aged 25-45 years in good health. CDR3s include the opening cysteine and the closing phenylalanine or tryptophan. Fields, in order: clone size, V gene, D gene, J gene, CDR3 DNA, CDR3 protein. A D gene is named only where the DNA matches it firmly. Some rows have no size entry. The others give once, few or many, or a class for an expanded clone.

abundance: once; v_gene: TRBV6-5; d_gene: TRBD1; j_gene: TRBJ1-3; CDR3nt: TGTGCCAGCAAGAAGGACAGGGGCAGAAACACCATATATTTT; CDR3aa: CASKKDRGRNTIYF
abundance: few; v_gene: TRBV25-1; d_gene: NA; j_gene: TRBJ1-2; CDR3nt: TGTGCCAGCAGTGTCGTCGGAAACTATGGCTACACCTTC; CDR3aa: CASSVVGNYGYTF
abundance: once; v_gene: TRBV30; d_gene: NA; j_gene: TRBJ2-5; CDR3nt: TGTGCCTGGAGTGGGGTCATGGTCGAGACCCAGTACTTC; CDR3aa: CAWSGVMVETQYF
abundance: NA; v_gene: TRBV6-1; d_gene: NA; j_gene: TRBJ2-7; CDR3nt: TGTGCCAGCAGTGAAGTGGGTGGGGGGGCCCAAGCCTACGAGCAGTACTTC; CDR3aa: CASSEVGGGAQAYEQYF
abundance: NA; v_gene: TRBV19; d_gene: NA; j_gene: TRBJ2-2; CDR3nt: TGTGCCAGTATCGGCGCCGCATACACCGGGGAGCTGTTTTTT; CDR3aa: CASIGAAYTGELFF
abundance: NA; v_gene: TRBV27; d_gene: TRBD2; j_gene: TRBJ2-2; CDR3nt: TGTGCCAGCAGTAAGGCGGGAGGGACCACCGGGGAGCTGTTTTTT; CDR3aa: CASSKAGGTTGELFF
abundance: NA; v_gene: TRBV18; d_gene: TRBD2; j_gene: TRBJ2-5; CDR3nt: TGTGCCAGCTCGCCCCGAAAGGACGGGGGGGAGACCCAGTACTTC; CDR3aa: CASSPRKDGGETQYF
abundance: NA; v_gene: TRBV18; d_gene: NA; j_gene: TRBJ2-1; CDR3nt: TGTGCCAGCTCACTAGACTCCTACAATGAGCAGTTCTTC; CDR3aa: CASSLDSYNEQFF
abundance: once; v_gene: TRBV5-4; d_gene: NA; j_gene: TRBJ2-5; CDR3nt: TGTGCCAGCAGCTTGGGGGGGCAGGAAAAGACCCAGTACTTC; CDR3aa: CASSLGGQEKTQYF
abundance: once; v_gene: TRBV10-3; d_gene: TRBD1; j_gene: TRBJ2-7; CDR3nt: TGTGCCATCAGACCAGACAGGGGTTCGCTTGGCGAGCAGTACTTC; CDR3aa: CAIRPDRGSLGEQYF
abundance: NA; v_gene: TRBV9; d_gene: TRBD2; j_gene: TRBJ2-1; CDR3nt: TGTGCCAGCAGCGTAAGCGGGACTCCTAATGAGCAGTTCTTC; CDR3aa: CASSVSGTPNEQFF
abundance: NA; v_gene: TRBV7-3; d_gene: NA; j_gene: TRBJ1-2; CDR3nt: TGTGCCAGCAGCTTAAAAAAGAACTATGGCTACACCTTC; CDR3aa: CASSLKKNYGYTF
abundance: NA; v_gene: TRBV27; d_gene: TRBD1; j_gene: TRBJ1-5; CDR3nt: TGTGCCAGCAGTTTATCGGGACAGGTTGGCAATCAGCCCCAGCATTTT; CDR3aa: CASSLSGQVGNQPQHF
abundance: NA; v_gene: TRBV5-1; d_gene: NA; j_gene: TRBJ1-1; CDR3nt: TGCGCCAGCAGCGACAACCCGGGACGGATGAACACTGAAGCTTTCTTT; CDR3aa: CASSDNPGRMNTEAFF
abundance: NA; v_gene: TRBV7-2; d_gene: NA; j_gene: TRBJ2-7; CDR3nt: TGTGCCAGCAGCTTTGGCGGGGCTTCCTACGAGCAGTACTTC; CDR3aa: CASSFGGASYEQYF
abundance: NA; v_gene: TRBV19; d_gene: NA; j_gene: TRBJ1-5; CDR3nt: TGTGCCAGTAGCAAAGGGGCAGGGCGCAATCAGCCCCAGCATTTT; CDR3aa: CASSKGAGRNQPQHF
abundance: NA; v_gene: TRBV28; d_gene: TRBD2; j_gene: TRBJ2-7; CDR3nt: TGTGCCAGCACGGGGGGGGCCCCGTCCTACGAGCAGTACTTC; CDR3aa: CASTGGAPSYEQYF
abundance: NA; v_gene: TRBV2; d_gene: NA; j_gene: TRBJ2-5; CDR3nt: TGTGCCAGCAGTTCCCCGGGACGGGAGACCCAGTACTTC; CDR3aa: CASSSPGRETQYF
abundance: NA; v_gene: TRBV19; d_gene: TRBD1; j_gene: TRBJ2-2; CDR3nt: TGTGCCAGTAGTACAAGAAGACAGGGAAAGAACACCGGGGAGCTGTTTTTT; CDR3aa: CASSTRRQGKNTGELFF
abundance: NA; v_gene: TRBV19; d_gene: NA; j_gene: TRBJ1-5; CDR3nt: TGTGCCAGTAGGTATAGCAATCAGCCCCAGCATTTT; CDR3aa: CASRYSNQPQHF
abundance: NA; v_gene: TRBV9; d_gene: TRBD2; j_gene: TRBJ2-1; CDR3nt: TGTGCCAGCAGTAGAACTAGCGTAAGCAATGAGCAGTTCTTC; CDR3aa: CASSRTSVSNEQFF
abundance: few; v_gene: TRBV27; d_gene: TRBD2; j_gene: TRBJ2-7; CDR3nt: TGTGCCAGCAGTTTACGGTCTAGCGGCTACGAGCAGTACTTC; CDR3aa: CASSLRSSGYEQYF
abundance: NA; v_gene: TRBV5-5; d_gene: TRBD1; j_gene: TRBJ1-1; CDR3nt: TGTGCCAGCAGCTCACGGACAGGGGCGAACACTGAAGCTTTCTTT; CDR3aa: CASSSRTGANTEAFF
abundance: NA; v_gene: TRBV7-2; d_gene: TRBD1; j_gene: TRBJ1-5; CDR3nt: TGTGCCAGCAGCTTAGGAACAGGGGGCGGTCAGCCCCAGCATTTT; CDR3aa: CASSLGTGGGQPQHF
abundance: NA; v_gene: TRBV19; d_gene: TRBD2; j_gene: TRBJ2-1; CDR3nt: TGTGCCAGTAGTCCCCGGACTAGCGGGATTGATGAGCAGTTCTTC; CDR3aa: CASSPRTSGIDEQFF
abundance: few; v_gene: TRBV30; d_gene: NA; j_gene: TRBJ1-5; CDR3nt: TGTGCCTGGAGTGTACGCGGGATCCTAGGCGGGGGCAATCAGCCCCAGCATTTT; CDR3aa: CAWSVRGILGGGNQPQHF
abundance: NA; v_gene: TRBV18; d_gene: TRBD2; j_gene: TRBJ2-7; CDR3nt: TGTGCCAGCTCGCCGGGACTAGCGGGAGGTTACGAGCAGTACTTC; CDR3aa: CASSPGLAGGYEQYF
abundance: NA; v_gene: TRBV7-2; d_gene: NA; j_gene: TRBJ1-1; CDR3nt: TGTGCCAGCAGCTTAGAGGCGCAGCGCGCTTTCTTT; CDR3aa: CASSLEAQRAFF
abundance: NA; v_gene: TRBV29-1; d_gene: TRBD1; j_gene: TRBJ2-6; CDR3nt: TGCAGCGTTGAAGTTGACAGGGGGCTTAGTGGGGCCAACGTCCTGACTTTC; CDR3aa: CSVEVDRGLSGANVLTF
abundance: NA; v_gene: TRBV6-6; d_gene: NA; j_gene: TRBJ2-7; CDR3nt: TGTGCCAGCAGTTATCGAACAGGACGTGGCGGCTACGAGCAGTACTTC; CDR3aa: CASSYRTGRGGYEQYF
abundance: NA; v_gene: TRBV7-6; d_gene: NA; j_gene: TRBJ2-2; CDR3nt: TGTGCCAGCAGCTTAGTCCTGGAAAGTACCATCACCGGGGAGCTGTTTTTT; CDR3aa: CASSLVLESTITGELFF
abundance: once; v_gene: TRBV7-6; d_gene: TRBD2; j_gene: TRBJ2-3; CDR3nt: TGTGCCAGCAGACCTAGCGGGAGTTCAGCAGATACGCAGTATTTT; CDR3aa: CASRPSGSSADTQYF
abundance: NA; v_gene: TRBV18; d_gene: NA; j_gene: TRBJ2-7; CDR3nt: TGTGCCAGCTCACCATTACCCACATACTACGAGCAGTACTTC; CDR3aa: CASSPLPTYYEQYF
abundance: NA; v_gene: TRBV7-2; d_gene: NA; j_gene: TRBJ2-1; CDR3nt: TGTGCCAGCAGCTTAGTATCAGCGGGTAGCCTGGTGCAGTTCTTC; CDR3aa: CASSLVSAGSLVQFF
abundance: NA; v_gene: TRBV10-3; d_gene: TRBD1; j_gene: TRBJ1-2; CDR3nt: TGTGCCATCAGAGAAACCGGGACAGGGGGTGGCTACACCTTC; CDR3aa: CAIRETGTGGGYTF
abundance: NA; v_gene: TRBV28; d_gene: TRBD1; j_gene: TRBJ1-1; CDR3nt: TGTGCCAGCAGTTTACCCGAGGGACAGTTGAACACTGAAGCTTTCTTT; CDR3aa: CASSLPEGQLNTEAFF
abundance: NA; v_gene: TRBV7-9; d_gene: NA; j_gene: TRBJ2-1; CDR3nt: TGTGCCAGCAGCTCGGGTAGGAGTGGCTCCTACAATGAGCAGTTCTTC; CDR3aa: CASSSGRSGSYNEQFF
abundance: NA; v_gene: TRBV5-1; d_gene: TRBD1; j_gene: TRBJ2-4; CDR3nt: TGCGCCAGCAGTCGGACAGGGCTCGGAAACATTCAGTACTTC; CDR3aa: CASSRTGLGNIQYF
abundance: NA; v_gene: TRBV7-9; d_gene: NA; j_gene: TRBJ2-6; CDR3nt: TGTGCCAGCAGCTCCACCGGGGGCACTGGGGCCAACGTCCTGACTTTC; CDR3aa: CASSSTGGTGANVLTF
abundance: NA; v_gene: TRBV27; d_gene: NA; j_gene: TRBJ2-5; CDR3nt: TGTGCCAGCAGTTTTGATCAGACCCAGTACTTC; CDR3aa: CASSFDQTQYF
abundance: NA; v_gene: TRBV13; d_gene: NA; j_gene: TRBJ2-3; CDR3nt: TGTGCCAGCAGTTTTGGGATTTCCACAGATACGCAGTATTTT; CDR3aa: CASSFGISTDTQYF
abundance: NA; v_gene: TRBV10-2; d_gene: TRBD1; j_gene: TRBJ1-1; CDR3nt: TGCGCCAGCGGGACAGACAAGAACACTGAAGCTTTCTTT; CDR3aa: CASGTDKNTEAFF
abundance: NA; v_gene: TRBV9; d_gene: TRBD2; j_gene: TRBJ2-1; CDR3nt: TGTGCCAGCAGCGTAGGACCCCCACTAGCGGGAGCAAATGAGCAGTTCTTC; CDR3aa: CASSVGPPLAGANEQFF
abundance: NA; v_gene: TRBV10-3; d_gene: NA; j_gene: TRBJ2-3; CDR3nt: TGTGCCACCTCACGGGGGCGGGGGGATACGCAGTATTTT; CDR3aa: CATSRGRGDTQYF
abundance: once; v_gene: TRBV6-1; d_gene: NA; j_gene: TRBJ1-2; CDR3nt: TGTGCCAGCACTAGGGTGAACTATGGCTACACCTTC; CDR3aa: CASTRVNYGYTF
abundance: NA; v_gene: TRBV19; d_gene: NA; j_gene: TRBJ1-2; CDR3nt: TGTGCCAGTAGTCGGGTACGGGGTGACGGCGGTGGCTACACCTTC; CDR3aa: CASSRVRGDGGGYTF
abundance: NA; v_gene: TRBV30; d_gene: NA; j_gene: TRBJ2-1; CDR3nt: TGTGCCTGGAATGTCAGGGTCGCAAAGCAGTTCTTC; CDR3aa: CAWNVRVAKQFF
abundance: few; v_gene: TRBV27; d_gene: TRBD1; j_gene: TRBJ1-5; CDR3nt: TGTGCCAGCAGGGGGATATCCGGGACAGAGGATCAGCCCCAGCATTTT; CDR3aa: CASRGISGTEDQPQHF
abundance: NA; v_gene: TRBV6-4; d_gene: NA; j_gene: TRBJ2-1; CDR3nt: TGTGCCAGCAGTGACAGCGGGTATAACAATGAGCAGTTCTTC; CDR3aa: CASSDSGYNNEQFF
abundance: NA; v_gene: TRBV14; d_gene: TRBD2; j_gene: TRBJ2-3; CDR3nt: TGTGCCAGCAGCCATCAACTTAGCGGGAGAAACACAGATACGCAGTATTTT; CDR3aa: CASSHQLSGRNTDTQYF
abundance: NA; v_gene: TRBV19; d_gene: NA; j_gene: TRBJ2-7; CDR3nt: TGTGCCAGTAGTATAGCGGACTCGTCCTACGAGCAGTACTTC; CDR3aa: CASSIADSSYEQYF
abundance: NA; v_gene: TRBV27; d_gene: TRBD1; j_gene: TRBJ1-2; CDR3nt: TGTGCCAGCAGTCCACCTCGGGCGGGACAGGGTGTTTATGGCTACACCTTC; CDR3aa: CASSPPRAGQGVYGYTF
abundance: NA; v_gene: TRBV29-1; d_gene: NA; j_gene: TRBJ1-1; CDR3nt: TGCAGCGTTGCCGGGACATTTACCTTTGGCACTGAAGCTTTCTTT; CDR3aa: CSVAGTFTFGTEAFF
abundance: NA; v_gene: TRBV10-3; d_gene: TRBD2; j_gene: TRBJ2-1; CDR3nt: TGTGCCATCAAAGAGGCCAGCGGGGGTTACAATGAGCAGTTCTTC; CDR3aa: CAIKEASGGYNEQFF
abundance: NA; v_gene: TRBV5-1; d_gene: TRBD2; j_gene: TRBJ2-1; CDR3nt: TGCGCCAGCAGCTTGGGTCGGCTAGCGGGCCCCCTTGGGCAGTTCTTC; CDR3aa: CASSLGRLAGPLGQFF
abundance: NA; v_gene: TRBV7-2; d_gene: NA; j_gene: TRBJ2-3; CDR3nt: TGTGCCAGCAGCTTAGGGAGGCCACCCCGGCGCACAGATACGCAGTATTTT; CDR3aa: CASSLGRPPRRTDTQYF
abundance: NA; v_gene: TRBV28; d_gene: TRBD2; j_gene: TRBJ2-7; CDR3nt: TGTGCCAGCAGTTATGGGGGACTAGCGGGCGCTCAATCCTACGAGCAGTACTTC; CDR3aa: CASSYGGLAGAQSYEQYF
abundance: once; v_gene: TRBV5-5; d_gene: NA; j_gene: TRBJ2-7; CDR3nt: TGTGCCAGCAGTAAAGGTGTCTCCTACGAGCAGTACTTC; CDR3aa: CASSKGVSYEQYF
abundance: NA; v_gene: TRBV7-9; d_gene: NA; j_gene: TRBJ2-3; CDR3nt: TGTGCCAGCAGCCCGGACTACACAGATACGCAGTATTTT; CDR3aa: CASSPDYTDTQYF
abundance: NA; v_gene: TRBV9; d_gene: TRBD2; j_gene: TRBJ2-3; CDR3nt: TGTGCCAGCAGCGTAGTGGGCGGGAGGACAGATACGCAGTATTTT; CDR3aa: CASSVVGGRTDTQYF